A single sample gave rise to the 8 T cell receptor beta chains below, sequenced in a study of STAT3 mutations in large granular lymphocyte leukemia. The assay was immunoSEQ multiplex PCR, and TCRdb's table has in-frame clones only and misses some. The repertoire holds 1,400 or so clones, more than 70% seen once, with around two fifths in the top ten. These TCRs are of unknown antigen specificity. Findings and limits, study-wide: Every T-LGLL patient had at least one immunodominant TCRbeta clonotype.

Sequenced input: peripheral blood mononuclear cells. The source is a man between 45 and 60 years old with T-cell large granular lymphocyte leukemia. Some clones in this sample may be carry-over from other donors' samples.

This chain connects TRBV29-1 to TRBJ2-5; D is perhaps TRBD1 (5 bases). This CDR3 has 14 amino acids. Trimming cost V 3 bases and J 7 bases, with 18 bases left between them. Germline loops: CDR1 SQVTM, CDR2 ANQGSEA. The CDR3 here is CSVDKLTVLGTQYF. The DNA for the CDR3 is TGCAGCGTTGACAAGTTGACAGTCCTAGGGACCCAGTACTTC.

V gene TRBV29-1 combines with J gene TRBJ2-7, with 7 bases identical to TRBD1. The CDR3 loop spans 13 amino acids. The V gene's germline CDR1 is SQVTM and CDR2 ANQGSEA. V dropped 4 bases and J dropped 5; count of bases not matched to a gene: 8. The CDR3 reads CSVGDPTGNEQYF. The CDR3 DNA sequence: TGCAGCGTTGGGGACCCGACAGGGAACGAGCAGTACTTC.

This clone turned up a few times. The J gene is TRBJ1-5, the V gene TRBV4-3; 10 nucleotides align to TRBD1. CDR1 is LGHNA and CDR2 is YSLEER in the germline V gene. The CDR3 is 15 residues long. The V and J ends lost 1 base and 4 bases, in that order; junction bases with no gene match: 1. CDR3 residues: CASSQGTGGNQPQHF. For the CDR3, the DNA is TGCGCCAGCAGCCAAGGGACAGGGGGTAATCAGCCCCAGCATTTT.

The CDR3 spells CASSFSGTTEAFF. CDR3 DNA: TGCGCCAGCAGCTTTTCTGGGACCACTGAAGCTTTCTTT. This chain joins TRBV5-1 and TRBJ1-1, with a possible D match to TRBD1 (5 bases). Looked up from germline, CDR1 is SGHRS and CDR2 is YFSETQ. The CDR3 runs to 13 residues. Trimming shortened V by 2 bases and J by 4 bases, and 9 bases separated the two germline ends. Complete variable domain (other parts from reference TRBV5-1 and TRBJ1-1): KAGVTQTPRYLIKTRGQQVTLSCSPISGHRSVSWYQQTPGQGLQFLFEYFSETQRNKGNFPGRFSGRQFSNSRSEMNVSTLELGDSALYLCASSFSGTTEAFFGQGTRLTVV.

V and J are TRBV5-1 and TRBJ2-7, with D tentatively TRBD1 or TRBD2 (5 bases each). There are 14 residues in the CDR3. V lost 7 bases and J 0 bases, leaving 14 bases between the germline ends. The germline CDR1 and CDR2 sequences are SGHRS and YFSETQ. The CDR3 coding sequence is TGCGCCAGCCACCGGGACCCTGTCTCCTACGAGCAGTACTTC. It encodes CASHRDPVSYEQYF.

In this sample, this clone turned up a few times. The chain is built from TRBV5-1 and TRBJ1-4; possible D gene TRBD1, 5 bases. This CDR3 has 15 residues. V was cut by 0 bases and J by 7 bases, with 13 bases left in between. Germline V lookup: CDR1 SGHRS, CDR2 YFSETQ. The CDR3, as DNA: TGCGCCAGCAGCTTGGGGCAGGGCGTAGGTGAAAAACTGTTTTTT. Protein sequence: CASSLGQGVGEKLFF.

V usage is TRBV18 and J usage is TRBJ2-5; D gene ambiguous. V was clipped by 3 bases and J by 2 bases, with 4 bases between them. CDR1 and CDR2 from the germline V gene are KGHSH and LQKENI. This CDR3 is built from 12 residues. CDR3 protein: CASSPLQETQYF. The CDR3 coding sequence is TGTGCCAGCTCACCCCTACAAGAGACCCAGTACTTC.

This rearrangement joins TRBV5-6 to TRBJ1-1; tentatively, D is TRBD1 (5 bases). CDR1 is SGHDT, CDR2 YYEEEE, per germline. The CDR3 is made up of 14 amino acids. Trimming cost V 4 bases and J 4 bases, with 14 bases left between them. The CDR3 spells CASSRGGGGTEAFF. CDR3 sequence (DNA): TGTGCCAGCAGCCGGGGGGGAGGAGGCACTGAAGCTTTCTTT.